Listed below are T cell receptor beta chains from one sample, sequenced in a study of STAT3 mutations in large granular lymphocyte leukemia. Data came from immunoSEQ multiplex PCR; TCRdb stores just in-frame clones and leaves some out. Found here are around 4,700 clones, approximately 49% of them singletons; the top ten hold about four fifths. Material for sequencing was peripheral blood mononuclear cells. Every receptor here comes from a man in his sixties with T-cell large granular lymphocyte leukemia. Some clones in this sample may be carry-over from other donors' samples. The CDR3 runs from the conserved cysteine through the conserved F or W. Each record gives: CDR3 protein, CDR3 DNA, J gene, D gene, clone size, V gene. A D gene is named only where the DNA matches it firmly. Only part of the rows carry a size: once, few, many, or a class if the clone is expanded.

CASSLSSAGEQFF TGTGCCAGCAGCCTCTCCAGCGCGGGTGAGCAGTTCTTC TRBJ2-1 . few TRBV7-2
CASSSREPSHNEQFF TGTGCCAGCAGCTCCAGGGAGCCGTCCCACAATGAGCAGTTCTTC TRBJ2-1 . . TRBV5-8
CASSSSGDGYTF TGCGCCAGCAGCTCCTCAGGGGATGGCTACACCTTC TRBJ1-2 . few TRBV5-1
CASSLALGPAGGYTF TGTGCCAGCAGCTTAGCCCTCGGGCCAGCTGGAGGCTACACCTTC TRBJ1-2 . . TRBV7-2
CASSLEDRGRETQYF TGCGCCAGCAGCTTGGAGGACAGGGGGCGAGAGACCCAGTACTTC TRBJ2-5 TRBD1 . TRBV5-1
CASSRTRTGRDEQYF TGTGCCAGCAGCCGCACCCGGACAGGGAGGGACGAGCAGTACTTC TRBJ2-7 . . TRBV6-5
CSVGTVYQETQYF TGCAGCGTGGGGACGGTGTACCAAGAGACCCAGTACTTC TRBJ2-5 . few TRBV29-1
CASSPETGLLHF TGTGCCAGCTCACCAGAGACAGGGCTCCTCCACTTT TRBJ1-6 TRBD1 . TRBV18
CASSRGLGGYTF TGTGCCAGCAGCCGGGGGCTGGGTGGCTACACCTTC TRBJ1-2 . . TRBV9
CSVGTGVGTEAFF TGCAGCGTTGGGACAGGGGTGGGCACTGAAGCTTTCTTT TRBJ1-1 TRBD1 . TRBV29-1
CACAPYGGYTF TGTGCCTGCGCACCCTACGGGGGCTACACCTTC TRBJ1-2 . . TRBV30
CASSRQGADGGYTF TGTGCCAGCAGTCGACAGGGGGCTGATGGTGGCTACACCTTC TRBJ1-2 TRBD1 few TRBV7-9
CATSRERTTNEKLFF TGTGCCACCAGCAGAGAACGGACAACTAATGAAAAACTGTTTTTT TRBJ1-4 . few TRBV15
CAWSHSQAEQFF TGTGCCTGGAGTCATTCTCAGGCTGAGCAGTTCTTC TRBJ2-1 . . TRBV30
CASSSDRGGEQYF TGTGCCAGCAGCTCGGACAGGGGGGGCGAGCAGTACTTC TRBJ2-7 TRBD1 . TRBV5-4
CASSPGGSHTEAFF TGTGCCAGCTCACCGGGGGGATCACACACTGAAGCTTTCTTT TRBJ1-1 . . TRBV18
CASSLAGLAGEQETQYF TGTGCCAGCAGTTTAGCGGGACTAGCGGGGGAACAAGAGACCCAGTACTTC TRBJ2-5 TRBD2 . TRBV28
CASTPLAGSHYGYTF TGCGCCAGCACCCCCTTGGCAGGGTCGCACTATGGCTACACCTTC TRBJ1-2 . . TRBV5-1
CSVRDTLYGYTF TGCAGCGTCCGGGATACTCTCTATGGCTACACCTTC TRBJ1-2 . . TRBV29-1
CASINRGEGNEQFF TGTGCCAGCATCAACCGCGGGGAAGGTAATGAGCAGTTCTTC TRBJ2-1 . . TRBV5-4
CASSRVEDQETQYF TGTGCCAGTAGCCGGGTTGAGGACCAAGAGACCCAGTACTTC TRBJ2-5 . . TRBV27
CASSDTNTDTQYF TGTGCCAGCTCGGACACTAACACAGATACGCAGTATTTT TRBJ2-3 . . TRBV18
CASSQDWMGTGNEKLFF TGCGCCAGCAGCCAAGATTGGATGGGGACGGGTAATGAAAAACTGTTTTTT TRBJ1-4 . . TRBV4-3
CASSRLNLVDVATEAFF TGTGCCAGCAGCCGATTGAATTTGGTTGATGTTGCCACTGAAGCTTTCTTT TRBJ1-1 . . TRBV13
CASSTGTGTELFF TGTGCCAGCAGCACCGGGACAGGGACCGAACTGTTTTTT TRBJ1-4 TRBD1 . TRBV11-2
CASSLNRDLPFYEQYF TGCGCCAGCAGCCTCAACAGAGACCTTCCCTTTTACGAGCAGTACTTC TRBJ2-7 . . TRBV5-1
CASGTDLNPGYTF TGTGCTAGTGGTACTGACCTAAACCCTGGCTACACCTTC TRBJ1-2 . . TRBV12-5
CASSRLTGGQETQYF TGTGCCAGCAGCCGGTTAACAGGGGGACAGGAGACCCAGTACTTC TRBJ2-5 TRBD1 . TRBV7-9
CASSGQGGPGANVLTF TGTGCCAGCTCAGGACAGGGGGGCCCTGGGGCCAACGTCCTGACTTTC TRBJ2-6 TRBD1 . TRBV18
CASSVFVRGHLLNTGELFF TGTGCCAGCAGCGTATTCGTCAGGGGCCACCTCCTTAACACCGGGGAGCTGTTTTTT TRBJ2-2 . . TRBV9
CSVARQGNEQYF TGCAGCGTTGCCCGACAGGGGAACGAGCAGTACTTC TRBJ2-7 TRBD1 few TRBV29-1
CASSLVARADYGYTF TGCGCCAGCAGCTTGGTGGCCAGGGCGGACTATGGCTACACCTTC TRBJ1-2 . . TRBV5-1
CAWSQHRTNYGYTF TGTGCCTGGAGTCAACACCGGACTAACTATGGCTACACCTTC TRBJ1-2 . . TRBV30
CASRDSGSGANVLTF TGTGCCAGCAGGGATAGCGGCTCTGGGGCCAACGTCCTGACTTTC TRBJ2-6 . few TRBV11-3
CASKVNTEAFF TGTGCCAGCAAGGTGAACACTGAAGCTTTCTTT TRBJ1-1 . few TRBV28
CALLARGEQYF TGTGCCCTCCTTGCACGAGGCGAGCAGTACTTC TRBJ2-7 . . TRBV30
CASSLDRAYEQYF TGCGCCAGCAGCTTGGACCGAGCCTACGAGCAGTACTTC TRBJ2-7 . few TRBV5-1
CATRQGSSLNTDTQYF TGTGCCACCAGACAGGGATCAAGCCTAAATACGGATACGCAGTATTTT TRBJ2-3 . . TRBV15
CSSTGDRLGYTF TGCAGCTCGACAGGGGATCGCCTAGGCTACACCTTC TRBJ1-2 TRBD1 . TRBV29-1
CASSPSGGNSYEQYF TGTGCCAGCAGCCCGAGCGGAGGGAACTCCTACGAGCAGTACTTC TRBJ2-7 . few TRBV7-9
CAWSVSARPTGGYTF TGTGCCTGGAGTGTGAGCGCCCGTCCCACCGGTGGCTACACCTTC TRBJ1-2 . few TRBV30
CASSLKRDRDTQYF TGCGCCAGCAGCTTAAAAAGGGACCGAGATACGCAGTATTTT TRBJ2-3 . few TRBV5-1
CSVSWGAATEAFF TGCAGCGTTTCTTGGGGAGCGGCCACTGAAGCTTTCTTT TRBJ1-1 . . TRBV29-1